This T cell receptor (beta chain) was identified in a study of cytomegalovirus exposure and HLA in healthy donors. Trimming left V 6 bases short and J 5 bases short, with 19 bases between. The germline CDR1 and CDR2 sequences are MNHEY and SVGAGI. The CDR3 is 15 amino acids. Use of 60 Vbeta and 13 Jbeta primers characterized the PCR. This table comes from immunoSEQ multiplex PCR, and its TCRdb copy is limited to in-frame clones, with some not included. In the table there are some 120,000 clones, roughly a sixth of which are singletons. Donors showed nominal health when sampled, although they likely had unrecorded immune exposures.

The sample comprised PBMCs. The sequence was obtained from a female donor in good health and CMV-seropositive. The rearrangement links TRBV6-5 to TRBJ1-2; D uncertain. The CDR3 region is CASSPKTLRYYGYTF. The CDR3 DNA reads as TGTGCCAGCAGCCCCAAGACACTCCGATATTATGGCTACACCTTC.